The clone carrying this TCR beta chain was observed a few times. The data were taken from a study of blood T cell repertoires in COVID-19. Assay: immunoSEQ multiplex PCR; the TCRdb copy retains only in-frame clones and omits some. The sample holds around 150,000 clones; 75% to 90% are singletons and the top ten take around 2.9%. The CDR3 is made up of 13 amino acids. With 5 bases clipped from V and 5 bases from J, the junction kept 2 bases outside the gene matches. CDR1 is ENHRY, CDR2 SYGVKD, per germline. Material: peripheral blood. J is TRBJ2-7 and V is TRBV10-3; 11 positions agree with TRBD2. The receptor comes from a woman aged 55-70 years with active COVID-19. The CDR3: CAISLAGGDEQYF. The CDR3 nucleotides read TGTGCCATCAGTTTAGCGGGAGGGGACGAGCAGTACTTC.